What follows are 32 T cell receptor beta chains derived from one specimen sequenced in a study of type 1 and type 2 diabetes patients. Amplification started from genomic DNA. Amplification of the beta chain CDR3 used 30 forward and 13 reverse multiplex primers. TCRdb ran MiXCR on the multiplex PCR reads and lists one entry per CDR3 protein. The sample lists some 250,000 distinct CDR3 sequences, around 47% seen once, with roughly an eighth in the top ten. The sequenced sample was peripheral blood mononuclear cells (PBMCs). These receptors originate from a man between 18 and 29 years old with type 2 diabetes.

CDR3 amino acids: CASRPQNTLAKNIQYF. For the CDR3, the DNA is TGTGCCAGTAGGCCACAGAACACCTTAGCCAAAAACATTCAGTACTTC. The chain links TRBV19 to TRBJ2-4; D ambiguous. The CDR3 runs 16 residues. The germline V gene has CDR1 LNHDA and CDR2 SQIVND (reference sequence). V was shortened by 6 bases and J by 0 bases, with 15 bases between the two germline ends.

The J gene is TRBJ1-2, the V gene TRBV2; TRBD1 matches 11 bases. This CDR3 region has 14 residues. V lost 5 bases and J lost 7; bases outside the gene matches: 6. Germline CDR1 reads SNHLY; CDR2 reads FYNNEI. The CDR3 sequence is CASSKDRGLIGYTF. CDR3 nucleotides: TGTGCCAGCAGTAAGGACAGGGGGCTGATTGGCTACACCTTC.

This rearrangement joins TRBV19 to TRBJ1-1; 10 bases line up with TRBD1. This CDR3 has 12 amino acids. V lost 8 bases and J lost 10; bases outside the gene matches: 7. Germline assignment: CDR1 LNHDA and CDR2 SQIVND (reference sequence). Here the CDR3 reads CASGDRGVGAFF. CDR3 nucleotides: TGTGCCAGTGGGGACAGGGGTGTCGGAGCTTTCTTT.

This clonotype was observed at least ten times. V gene TRBV19 combines with J gene TRBJ2-2, with 10 nucleotides matching TRBD2. CDR3 size: 16 residues. V shed 3 bases, J shed 6 bases, and the junction held 7 bases outside the gene matches. Per germline, CDR1 LNHDA and CDR2 SQIVND (reference sequence). The CDR3, as DNA: TGTGCCAGTAGTATCGGACTAGCGGCTATCTCCGGGGAGCTGTTTTTT. Translation: CASSIGLAAISGELFF.

This clonotype occurred a few times. The chain couples TRBV20-1 to TRBJ2-2; D might be TRBD1 or TRBD2, each matching 5 bases. Trimming removed 2 bases at V and 2 bases at J, with 12 bases between. Per germline, CDR1 DFQATT and CDR2 SNEGSKA (reference sequence). The CDR3 is 15 amino acids. DNA of the CDR3: TGCAGTGCTAGACGGGGCCCAGGTAACACCGGGGAGCTGTTTTTT. Encoded protein: CSARRGPGNTGELFF.

This clonotype has more than one count but fewer than ten. The chain links TRBV6-6 to TRBJ2-7; D is unclear. This CDR3 contains 12 residues. The V gene lost 2 bases and the J gene lost 2 bases, with 4 bases spanning the gap. Germline V lookup: CDR1 MNHNY, CDR2 SVGAGI (reference sequence). CDR3 DNA: TGTGCCAGCAGTTACCAGGCCTACGAGCAGTACTTC. Protein product: CASSYQAYEQYF.

V usage is TRBV6-1 and J usage is TRBJ1-4, with a possible D match to TRBD1 (6 bases). This CDR3 is built from 15 residues. Germline V CDR1 and CDR2: MNHNS, SASEGT. V shed 7 bases and J shed 6 bases, with 18 bases lying between them. CDR3 residues: CASKTTLAGDEKLFF. The CDR3 DNA follows: TGTGCCAGCAAAACAACCCTGGCAGGGGATGAAAAACTGTTTTTT.

J is TRBJ1-2 and V is TRBV2; the match to TRBD1 covers 8 bases. Germline values: CDR1 SNHLY, CDR2 FYNNEI. The CDR3 is 18 residues long. The V and J ends lost 7 bases and 3 bases, in that order; junction bases with no gene match: 19. The DNA of the CDR3 is TGTGCCAGCACCCCGTTGGTGGGGCAGGGGGCGCAGGACTATGGCTACACCTTC. Translating it yields CASTPLVGQGAQDYGYTF.

The V gene is TRBV10-1, the J gene TRBJ2-7; unclear D gene. Trimming cost V 3 bases and J 3 bases, with 12 bases left between them. Germline CDR1 and CDR2: WNHNN and SYGVQD (reference sequence). The CDR3 runs to 14 residues. The CDR3 spells CASSDSGRSYEQYF. The CDR3 nucleotides read TGCGCCAGCAGTGACTCAGGCAGGAGCTACGAGCAGTACTTC.

The rearrangement joins TRBV20-1 to TRBJ1-1, with D unclear. V was clipped by 6 bases and J by 2 bases, with 7 bases between them. Germline loops: CDR1 DFQATT, CDR2 SNEGSKA (reference sequence). This CDR3 is built from 11 residues. The CDR3 loop is CSAPGNTEAFF. The CDR3 DNA follows: TGCAGTGCCCCTGGTAACACTGAAGCTTTCTTT.

The CDR3 nucleotides are TGTGCCAGCAGCTTGGGGGGACAGGCAGGGCACGAGCAGTACTTC. The encoded protein is CASSLGGQAGHEQYF. This chain links TRBV5-4 with TRBJ2-7, with 8 bases matching TRBD1. Germline V CDR1 and CDR2: SGHNT, YYREEE (reference sequence). The junction had 7 bases not matched to a gene; V was cut back by 0 bases and J by 5 bases. There are 15 residues in the CDR3.

This clonotype was seen ten or more times. This rearrangement joins TRBV5-1 to TRBJ2-2; D is unresolved. The CDR3 is made up of 13 amino acids. Trimming removed 3 bases at V and 1 base at J, with 4 bases between. The germline V gene has CDR1 SGHRS and CDR2 YFSETQ. CDR3 residues: CASSSGNTGELFF. The CDR3 nucleotides read TGCGCCAGCAGCTCAGGGAACACCGGGGAGCTGTTTTTT.

This clonotype was picked up one time. The chain couples TRBV29-1 to TRBJ2-5; D is perhaps TRBD1 or TRBD2 (5 bases each). The CDR3 has 15 residues. V lost 1 base to trimming and J lost 2 bases, with 14 bases between them. Germline CDR1 and CDR2: SQVTM and ANQGSEA. CDR3 sequence: CSVEVSTDYQETQYF. In DNA form, the CDR3 reads TGCAGCGTTGAAGTTTCGACAGACTATCAAGAGACCCAGTACTTC. The variable domain in full, with the rest retrieved from reference TRBV29-1 and TRBJ2-5, is SAVISQKPSRDICQRGTSLTIQCQVDSQVTMMFWYRQQPGQSLTLIATANQGSEATYESGFVIDKFPISRPNLTFSTLTVSNMSPEDSSIYLCSVEVSTDYQETQYFGPGTRLLVL.

This clonotype was observed a handful of times. The V call is TRBV19, the J call TRBJ2-1; D possibly corresponds to TRBD2 (5 bases). Germline V gene sequence: CDR1 LNHDA, CDR2 SQIVND (reference sequence). Trimming pared 6 bases from V and 8 bases from J, leaving 17 bases between. The CDR3 loop spans 14 amino acids. Here the CDR3 DNA reads TGTGCCAGTAGCATCCCGGGGTCGAGCGATGAGCAGTTCTTC. Protein sequence: CASSIPGSSDEQFF.

The V and J genes are TRBV27 and TRBJ2-7, with TRBD2 matching 10 bases. Per germline, CDR1 MNHEY and CDR2 SMNVEV (reference sequence). This CDR3 is 14 amino acids long. Losses at the gene ends were 4 bases for V and 3 bases for J; bases not matched to a gene: 3. CDR3 loop: CASSWTSGHYEQYF. CDR3 DNA sequence: TGTGCCAGCAGTTGGACTAGCGGCCACTACGAGCAGTACTTC.

V gene TRBV6-2 or TRBV6-3 combines with J gene TRBJ2-7, with TRBD1 matching 8 bases. Germline-derived CDR1 and CDR2 are MNHEY and SVGEGT. The ends lost 6 bases at V and 1 base at J; junction bases unmatched: 11. The CDR3 sequence is 16 residues long. The CDR3 sequence is CASRPGTGVPSYEQYF. The CDR3 DNA reads as TGTGCCAGCAGACCCGGGACAGGTGTCCCATCCTACGAGCAGTACTTC.

This rearrangement joins TRBV7-3 to TRBJ2-1, with 12 bases aligning to TRBD2. The V gene end was trimmed by 7 bases and the J gene end by 7 bases; junction bases not matched to a gene: 8. Germline V CDR1 and CDR2: SGHTA, FQGTGA. CDR3 length: 15 residues. The CDR3 sequence: CASILGLAGGNEQFF. The CDR3 coding sequence is TGTGCCAGCATCCTCGGCCTAGCGGGAGGGAATGAGCAGTTCTTC.

The J gene is TRBJ2-6, the V gene TRBV19; unclear D gene. Trimming removed 0 bases at V and 5 bases at J, with 8 bases between. The CDR3 length is 15 residues. The germline V gene has CDR1 LNHDA and CDR2 SQIVND (reference sequence). The CDR3 coding sequence is TGTGCCAGTAGTATAGATCCTTTGCGGGCCAACGTCCTGACTTTC. This encodes CASSIDPLRANVLTF.

This clonotype showed up just a few times. CDR3 sequence: CASSWGGRGEQYF. In DNA form, the CDR3 reads TGTGCCAGCAGTTGGGGAGGGAGGGGCGAGCAGTACTTC. The V and J genes are TRBV12-3 or TRBV12-4 and TRBJ2-7; 7 bases agree with TRBD2. This CDR3 spans 13 amino acids. Trimming at V came to 4 bases and at J to 6 bases, leaving 6 bases not matched to a gene.

The chain recombines TRBV2 with TRBJ1-4; D remains unclear. CDR1 and CDR2 from the germline V gene are SNHLY and FYNNEI. Trimming pared 1 base from V and 6 bases from J, leaving 6 bases between. The CDR3 covers 13 residues. The CDR3 nucleotides read TGTGCCAGCAGTGAAGGGACTTATGAAAAACTGTTTTTT. Its protein product is CASSEGTYEKLFF.

This clonotype has only a few counts. This sequence joins TRBV6-1 and TRBJ2-5, with a possible D match to TRBD1 (6 bases). With 5 bases removed from V and 4 bases from J, the gap between germline ends came to 8 bases. Germline V gene lookup returns CDR1 MNHNS and CDR2 SASEGT. This CDR3 has 12 amino acids. In DNA, the CDR3 is TGTGCCAGCAGTAAACAGGGAGAGACCCAGTACTTC. Its translation: CASSKQGETQYF.

This chain connects TRBV20-1 to TRBJ1-6, with TRBD1 identical over 8 bases. Germline CDR1 reads DFQATT; CDR2 reads SNEGSKA (reference sequence). J was trimmed by 6 bases and V by 6 bases; bases with no gene match: 7. The CDR3 runs to 14 residues. CDR3 DNA: TGCAGTGCGAGTGACAGGGGCATTAATTCACCCCTCCACTTT. The encoded protein is CSASDRGINSPLHF.

The chain is built from TRBV7-2 and TRBJ1-2; D is perhaps TRBD1 (6 bases). Germline lookup yields CDR1 SGHTA and CDR2 FQGNSA. V was clipped by 8 bases and J by 4 bases, with 17 bases between them. The CDR3 consists of 14 residues. CDR3: CASGDRTAVYGYTF. CDR3 sequence (DNA): TGTGCCAGCGGCGATAGGACAGCCGTCTATGGCTACACCTTC.

For this clonotype: A clone one base away is much larger, so this may be a read error. The rearrangement joins TRBV7-2 to TRBJ2-5; 7 nucleotides agree with TRBD1. Germline lookup yields CDR1 SGHTA and CDR2 FQGNSA. V was pared by 8 bases and J by 10 bases, with 10 bases of the junction left unmatched. The CDR3 spans 12 residues. The DNA of the CDR3 is TGTGCCAGCGGCCCTGACAGGGTCGTCCAGTACTTC. Its translation is CASGPDRVVQYF. Variable domain in full (rest from reference TRBV7-2 and TRBJ2-5): GAGVSQSPSNKVTEKGKDVELRCDPISGHTALYWYRQSLGQGLEFLIYFQGNSAPDKSGLPSDRFSAERTGGSVSTLTIQRTQQEDSAVYLCASGPDRVVQYFGPGTRLLVL.

This clonotype was detected a few times. V is TRBV20-1 and J is TRBJ2-7; 10 bases agree with TRBD1. V shed 1 base, J shed 9 bases, and the junction held 18 bases outside the gene matches. The length of the CDR3 is 17 residues. Germline values: CDR1 DFQATT, CDR2 SNEGSKA (reference sequence). CDR3 sequence (DNA): TGCAGTGCTAGAGCGGAGGAGGACAGGGGGTTTTGGTCGGGGCAGTACTTC. Encoded protein: CSARAEEDRGFWSGQYF.

The chain uses TRBV7-2 and TRBJ2-7; D might be TRBD1 (5 bases). With 5 bases removed from V and 10 bases from J, the gap between germline ends came to 12 bases. CDR1 SGHTA and CDR2 FQGNSA come from the germline V gene. CDR3 length: 11 residues. CDR3 DNA sequence: TGTGCCAGCAGCCCAGGGATTACCCAGTACTTC. It translates to CASSPGITQYF.

This CDR3 reads CASSARRGNEQFF. CDR3 bases: TGTGCCAGCAGTGCCCGACGGGGCAATGAGCAGTTCTTC. The V and J genes are TRBV25-1 and TRBJ2-1, with D maybe TRBD2 (5 bases). This CDR3 region has 13 residues. V dropped 4 bases and J dropped 6 bases, with 10 bases sitting between them. Germline V gene data show CDR1 as MGHDK and CDR2 as SYGVNS.

This clonotype was picked up a small number of times. V usage is TRBV9 and J usage is TRBJ2-7; no definite D call. Trimming shortened V by 2 bases and J by 2 bases, and 11 bases separated the two germline ends. The germline gives CDR1 SGDLS, CDR2 YYNGEE. The CDR3 covers 14 residues. CDR3 DNA sequence: TGTGCCAGCAGCGTTTCCCAGGCGGCCTACGAGCAGTACTTC. This encodes CASSVSQAAYEQYF.

This clonotype was found once. This chain connects TRBV2 to TRBJ1-1; 7 positions match TRBD1. Trimming cost V 5 bases and J 1 base; bases outside gene matches: 4. This CDR3 is 14 amino acids long. Germline V gene sequence: CDR1 SNHLY, CDR2 FYNNEI. Written as DNA, the CDR3 is TGTGCCAGCAGTAAGGGGACAGAGAACACTGAAGCTTTCTTT. It specifies CASSKGTENTEAFF.

The chain couples TRBV5-5 to TRBJ1-1; weak D call: TRBD1 (6 bases). The V end lost 4 bases, the J end lost 1 base, and 14 bases lay between the germline ends. The CDR3 loop spans 15 amino acids. Germline V CDR1 and CDR2: SGHKS, YYEKEE (reference sequence). The CDR3 reads CASSQRPGQNTEAFF. DNA for the CDR3: TGTGCCAGCAGCCAAAGACCGGGACAGAACACTGAAGCTTTCTTT.

There are a few counts of this clonotype. The chain recombines TRBV14 with TRBJ2-7; no reliable D call. V lost 0 bases to trimming and J lost 11 bases, with 14 bases between them. CDR1 is SGHDN and CDR2 is FVKESK in the germline V gene. The CDR3 has 13 residues. Written as DNA, the CDR3 is TGTGCCAGCAGCCAAGATATTGTGGGGTGGAAGTACTTC. Protein sequence: CASSQDIVGWKYF.

This rearrangement joins TRBV7-2 to TRBJ2-7; no firm D call. This CDR3 has 12 residues. Germline CDR1 reads SGHTA; CDR2 reads FQGNSA. Trimming cost V 7 bases and J 2 bases, with 9 bases left between them. The CDR3 bases are TGTGCCAGCAACGACACCCCCTACGAGCAGTACTTC. It yields the protein CASNDTPYEQYF. The whole variable domain, filled in from reference TRBV7-2 and TRBJ2-7, reads GAGVSQSPSNKVTEKGKDVELRCDPISGHTALYWYRQSLGQGLEFLIYFQGNSAPDKSGLPSDRFSAERTGGSVSTLTIQRTQQEDSAVYLCASNDTPYEQYFGPGTRLTVT.